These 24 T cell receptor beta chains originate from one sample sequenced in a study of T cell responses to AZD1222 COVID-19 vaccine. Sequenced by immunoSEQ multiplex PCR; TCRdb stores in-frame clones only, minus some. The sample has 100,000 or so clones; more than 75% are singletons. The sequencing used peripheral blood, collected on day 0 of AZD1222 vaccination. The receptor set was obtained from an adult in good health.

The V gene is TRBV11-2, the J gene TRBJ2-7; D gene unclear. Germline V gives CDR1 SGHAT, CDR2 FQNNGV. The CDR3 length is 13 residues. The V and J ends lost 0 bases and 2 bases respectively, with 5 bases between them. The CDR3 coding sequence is TGTGCCAGCAGCTTAGAATCCCCCTACGAGCAGTACTTC. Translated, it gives CASSLESPYEQYF.

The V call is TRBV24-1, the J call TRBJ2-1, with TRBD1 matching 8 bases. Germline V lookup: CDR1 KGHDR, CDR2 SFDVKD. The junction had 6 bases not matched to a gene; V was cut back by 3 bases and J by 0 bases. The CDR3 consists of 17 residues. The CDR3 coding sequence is TGTGCCACCAGTGATCTCCGGACAGGGAGCTCCTACAATGAGCAGTTCTTC. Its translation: CATSDLRTGSSYNEQFF.

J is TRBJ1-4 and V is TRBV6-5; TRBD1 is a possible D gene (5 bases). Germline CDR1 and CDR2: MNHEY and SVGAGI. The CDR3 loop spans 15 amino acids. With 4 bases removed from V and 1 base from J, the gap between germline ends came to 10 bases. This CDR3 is CASSSLQETNEKLFF. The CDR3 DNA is TGTGCCAGCAGTTCATTACAGGAAACTAATGAAAAACTGTTTTTT.

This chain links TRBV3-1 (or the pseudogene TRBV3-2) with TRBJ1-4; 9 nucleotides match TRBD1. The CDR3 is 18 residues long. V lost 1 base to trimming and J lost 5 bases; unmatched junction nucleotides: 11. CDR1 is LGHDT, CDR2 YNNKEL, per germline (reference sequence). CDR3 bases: TGTGCCAGCAGCCAAGTGCGGGGGACAGGGCTTGAGAATGAAAAACTGTTTTTT. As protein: CASSQVRGTGLENEKLFF.

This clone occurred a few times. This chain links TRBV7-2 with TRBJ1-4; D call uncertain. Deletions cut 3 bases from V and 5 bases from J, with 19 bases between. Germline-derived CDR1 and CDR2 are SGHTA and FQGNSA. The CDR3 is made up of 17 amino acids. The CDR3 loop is CASSFQLRTNPNEKLFF. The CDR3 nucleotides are TGTGCCAGCAGCTTTCAGCTCCGAACAAACCCGAATGAAAAACTGTTTTTT.

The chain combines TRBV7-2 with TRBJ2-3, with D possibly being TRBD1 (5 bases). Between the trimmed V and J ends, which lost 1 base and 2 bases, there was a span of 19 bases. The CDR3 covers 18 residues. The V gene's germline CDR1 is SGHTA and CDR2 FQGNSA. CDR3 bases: TGTGCCAGCAGCTTAGTTCACCGTGGGGCGATTAACACAGATACGCAGTATTTT. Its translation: CASSLVHRGAINTDTQYF.

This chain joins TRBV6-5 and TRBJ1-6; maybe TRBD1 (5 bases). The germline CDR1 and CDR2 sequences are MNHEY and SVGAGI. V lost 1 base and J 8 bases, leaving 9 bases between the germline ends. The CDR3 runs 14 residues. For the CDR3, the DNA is TGTGCCAGCAGTTACTGGGGCAGGGATTCACCCCTCCACTTT. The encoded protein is CASSYWGRDSPLHF.

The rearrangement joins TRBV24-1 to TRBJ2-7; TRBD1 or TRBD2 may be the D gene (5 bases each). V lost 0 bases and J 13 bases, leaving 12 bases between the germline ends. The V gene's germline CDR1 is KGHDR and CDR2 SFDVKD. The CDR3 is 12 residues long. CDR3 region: CATSDLVGGYYF. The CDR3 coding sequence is TGTGCCACCAGTGATTTGGTTGGGGGTTATTACTTC.

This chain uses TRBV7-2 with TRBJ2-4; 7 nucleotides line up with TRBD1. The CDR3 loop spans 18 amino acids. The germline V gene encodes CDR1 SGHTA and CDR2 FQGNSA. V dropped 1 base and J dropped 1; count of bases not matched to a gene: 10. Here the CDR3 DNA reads TGTGCCAGCAGCTTAGTTAGAGGACAGGTCGGGGCCAAAAACATTCAGTACTTC. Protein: CASSLVRGQVGAKNIQYF.

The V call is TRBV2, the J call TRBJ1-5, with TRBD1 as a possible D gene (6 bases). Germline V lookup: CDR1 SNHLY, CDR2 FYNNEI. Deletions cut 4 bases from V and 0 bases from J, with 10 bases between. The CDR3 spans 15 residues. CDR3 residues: CASSVNRVSNQPQHF. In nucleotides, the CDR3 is TGTGCCAGCAGTGTTAACAGGGTTAGCAATCAGCCCCAGCATTTT. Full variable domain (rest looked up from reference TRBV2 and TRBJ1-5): EPEVTQTPSHQVTQMGQEVILRCVPISNHLYFYWYRQILGQKVEFLVSFYNNEISEKSEIFDDQFSVERPDGSNFTLKIRSTKLEDSAMYFCASSVNRVSNQPQHFGDGTRLSIL.

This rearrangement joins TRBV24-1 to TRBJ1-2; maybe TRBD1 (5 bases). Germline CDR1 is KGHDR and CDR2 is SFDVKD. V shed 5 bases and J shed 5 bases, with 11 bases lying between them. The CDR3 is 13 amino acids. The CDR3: CATSVGTAYGYTF. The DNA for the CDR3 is TGTGCCACCAGTGTAGGGACCGCATATGGCTACACCTTC.

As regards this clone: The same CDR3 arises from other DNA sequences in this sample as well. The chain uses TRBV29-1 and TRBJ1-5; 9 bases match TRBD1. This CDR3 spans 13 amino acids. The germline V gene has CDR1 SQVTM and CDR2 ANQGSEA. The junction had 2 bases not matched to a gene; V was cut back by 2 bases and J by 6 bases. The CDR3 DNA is TGCAGCGTTGAAACAGGGGGCGGTCAGCCCCAGCATTTT. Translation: CSVETGGGQPQHF.

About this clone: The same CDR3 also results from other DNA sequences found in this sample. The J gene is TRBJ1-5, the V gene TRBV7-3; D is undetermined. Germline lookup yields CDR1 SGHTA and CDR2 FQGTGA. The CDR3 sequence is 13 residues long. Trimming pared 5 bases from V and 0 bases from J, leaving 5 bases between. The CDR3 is CASSIDSNQPQHF. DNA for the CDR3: TGTGCCAGCAGCATCGATAGCAATCAGCCCCAGCATTTT.

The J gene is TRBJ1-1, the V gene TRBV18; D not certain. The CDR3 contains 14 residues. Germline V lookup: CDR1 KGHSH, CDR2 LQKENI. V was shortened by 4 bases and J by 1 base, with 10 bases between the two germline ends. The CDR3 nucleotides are TGTGCCAGCTCACTCCGAGCGGGGAACACTGAAGCTTTCTTT. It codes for CASSLRAGNTEAFF.

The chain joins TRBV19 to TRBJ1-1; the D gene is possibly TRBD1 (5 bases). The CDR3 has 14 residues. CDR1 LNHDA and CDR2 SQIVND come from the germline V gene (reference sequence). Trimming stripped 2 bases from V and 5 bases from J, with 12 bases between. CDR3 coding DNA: TGTGCCAGTAGTATACCAGGGCGTTGGACTGAAGCTTTCTTT. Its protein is CASSIPGRWTEAFF.

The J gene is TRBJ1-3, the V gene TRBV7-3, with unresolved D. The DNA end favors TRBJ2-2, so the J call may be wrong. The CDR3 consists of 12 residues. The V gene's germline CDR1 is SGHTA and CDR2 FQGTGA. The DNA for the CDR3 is TGTGCCAGCAGCCTCGGGTCCGGGGAGCTGTTTTTT. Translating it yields CASSLGSGELFF.

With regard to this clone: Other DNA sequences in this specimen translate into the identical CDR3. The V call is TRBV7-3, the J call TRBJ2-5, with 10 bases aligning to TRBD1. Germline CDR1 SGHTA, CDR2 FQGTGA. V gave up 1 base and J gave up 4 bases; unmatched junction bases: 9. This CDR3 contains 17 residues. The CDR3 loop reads CASSLRGPGQGIETQYF. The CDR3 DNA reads TGTGCCAGCAGCTTAAGGGGGCCGGGACAGGGGATAGAGACCCAGTACTTC.

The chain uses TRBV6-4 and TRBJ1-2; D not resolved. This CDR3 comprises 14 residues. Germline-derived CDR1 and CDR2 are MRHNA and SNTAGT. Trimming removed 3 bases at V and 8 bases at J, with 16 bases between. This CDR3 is CASSEELRVGGYTF. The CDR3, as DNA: TGTGCCAGCAGTGAGGAACTTAGGGTGGGCGGCTACACCTTC.

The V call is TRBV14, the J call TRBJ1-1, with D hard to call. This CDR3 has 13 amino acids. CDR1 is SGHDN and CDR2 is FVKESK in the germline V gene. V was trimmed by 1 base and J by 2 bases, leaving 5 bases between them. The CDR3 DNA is TGTGCCAGCAGCCAAGGGGTCAACACTGAAGCTTTCTTT. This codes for CASSQGVNTEAFF. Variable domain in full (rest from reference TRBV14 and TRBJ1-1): EAGVTQFPSHSVIEKGQTVTLRCDPISGHDNLYWYRRVMGKEIKFLLHFVKESKQDESGMPNNRFLAERTGGTYSTLKVQPAELEDSGVYFCASSQGVNTEAFFGQGTRLTVV.

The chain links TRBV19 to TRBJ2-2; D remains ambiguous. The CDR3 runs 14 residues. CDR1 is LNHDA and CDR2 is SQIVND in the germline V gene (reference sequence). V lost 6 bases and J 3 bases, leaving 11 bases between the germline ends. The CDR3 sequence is CASSRQTHTGELFF. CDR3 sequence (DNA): TGTGCCAGTAGCAGGCAGACCCACACCGGGGAGCTGTTTTTT.

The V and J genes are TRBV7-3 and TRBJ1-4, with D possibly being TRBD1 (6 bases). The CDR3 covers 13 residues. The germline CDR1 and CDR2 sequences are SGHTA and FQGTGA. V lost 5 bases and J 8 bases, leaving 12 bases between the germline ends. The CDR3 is CASSKSQGEKLFF. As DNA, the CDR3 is TGTGCCAGCAGCAAATCACAGGGCGAAAAACTGTTTTTT.

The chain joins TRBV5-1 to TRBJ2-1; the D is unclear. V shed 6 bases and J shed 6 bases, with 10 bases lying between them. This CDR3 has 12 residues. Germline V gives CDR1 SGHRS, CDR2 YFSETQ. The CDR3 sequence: CASKWGINEQFF. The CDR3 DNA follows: TGCGCCAGCAAGTGGGGAATCAATGAGCAGTTCTTC. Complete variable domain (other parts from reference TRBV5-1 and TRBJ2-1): KAGVTQTPRYLIKTRGQQVTLSCSPISGHRSVSWYQQTPGQGLQFLFEYFSETQRNKGNFPGRFSGRQFSNSRSEMNVSTLELGDSALYLCASKWGINEQFFGPGTRLTVL.

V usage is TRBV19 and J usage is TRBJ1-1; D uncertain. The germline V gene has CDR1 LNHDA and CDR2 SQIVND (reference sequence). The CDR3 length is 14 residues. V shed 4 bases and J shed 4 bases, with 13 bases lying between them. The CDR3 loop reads CASSSPGAGTEAFF. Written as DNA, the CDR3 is TGTGCCAGTAGTAGTCCAGGCGCCGGCACTGAAGCTTTCTTT. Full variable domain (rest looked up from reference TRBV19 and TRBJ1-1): DGGITQSPKYLFRKEGQNVTLSCEQNLNHDAMYWYRQDPGQGLRLIYYSQIVNDFQKGDIAEGYSVSREKKESFPLTVTSAQKNPTAFYLCASSSPGAGTEAFFGQGTRLTVV.

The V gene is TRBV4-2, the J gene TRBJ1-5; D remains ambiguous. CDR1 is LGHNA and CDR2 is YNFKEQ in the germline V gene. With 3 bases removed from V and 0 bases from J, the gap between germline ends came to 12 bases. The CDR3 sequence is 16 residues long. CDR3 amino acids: CASSHFSQVSNQPQHF. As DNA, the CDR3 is TGTGCCAGCAGCCACTTCTCACAAGTTAGCAATCAGCCCCAGCATTTT.